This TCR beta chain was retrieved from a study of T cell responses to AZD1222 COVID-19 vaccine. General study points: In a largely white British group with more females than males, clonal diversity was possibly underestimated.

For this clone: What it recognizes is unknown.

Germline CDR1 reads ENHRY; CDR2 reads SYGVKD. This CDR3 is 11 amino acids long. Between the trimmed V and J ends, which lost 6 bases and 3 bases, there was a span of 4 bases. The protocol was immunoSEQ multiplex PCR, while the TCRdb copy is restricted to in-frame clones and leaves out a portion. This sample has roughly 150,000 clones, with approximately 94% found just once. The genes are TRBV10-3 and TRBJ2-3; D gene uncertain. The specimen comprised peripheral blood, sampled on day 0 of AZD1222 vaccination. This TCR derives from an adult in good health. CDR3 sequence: CAIRGTDTQYF. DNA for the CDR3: TGTGCCATCAGGGGTACAGATACGCAGTATTTT.